This T cell receptor beta chain is drawn from a study of regulatory T cells in long-lasting Graves disease. Study in general: Less than 3 months of antithyroid drugs had been taken by newly diagnosed Graves' patients. Broader study findings: Gene preferences differed: TRBV28, TRBJ1-2, TRBJ2-5 in persistent cases.

Germline V gene data show CDR1 as MNHEY and CDR2 as SVGEGT. Trimming removed 0 bases from V and 5 bases from J; junction bases left unmatched: 2. The CDR3 has 14 residues. Time point meaning: newly diagnosed GD, antithyroid drugs for less than 3 months. The TCR library was prepared using RNA isolated from PBMCs. This clonotype came up a few times. Its antigen is as yet unknown. CDR3-region Arm-PCR and iRepertoire HTBI primers produced the TCR beta libraries. MiXCR, applied by TCRdb to the multiplex PCR reads, yields one record per CDR3 protein. The repertoire holds hundreds of thousands of distinct CDR3 sequences, around 15% seen once, with approximately 21% in the top ten.

This clonotype was obtained from a female donor with Graves disease. The chain employs TRBV6-2 or TRBV6-3 and TRBJ2-7, with 9 bases fitting TRBD1. Specimen: peripheral blood mononuclear cells (PBMCs), collected at new diagnosis, from a patient treated with antithyroid drugs. In nucleotides, the CDR3 is TGTGCCAGCAGTTACTCCACAGGGGGCGACGAGCAGTACTTC. Amino acid sequence: CASSYSTGGDEQYF.